The 16 T cell receptor beta chains presented below share a single source sample, sequenced in a study of OX40 agonist ivuxolimab in advanced cancers. Sequencing was performed with immunoSEQ multiplex PCR; in TCRdb, only in-frame clones are kept and a portion is missing. Here the sample spans about 64,000 clones, roughly 81% being singletons. Sample: CD4+ or CD8+ T cells sorted from blood, taken in a trial of the OX40 agonist ivuxolimab. Every receptor here comes from an adult with an advanced solid tumor such as melanoma, head and neck, liver or kidney cancer.

The chain employs TRBV27 and TRBJ1-1, with 7 bases identical to TRBD1. The CDR3 loop spans 14 amino acids. Germline V gene data show CDR1 as MNHEY and CDR2 as SMNVEV (reference sequence). Trimming took 8 bases from V and 5 from J; bases not matched to a gene: 11. DNA for the CDR3: TGTGCCAGCTCTGCCCAGGGGGGGAGGACTGAAGCTTTCTTT. Translating it yields CASSAQGGRTEAFF.

This clone was seen a single time. This chain connects TRBV29-1 to TRBJ2-2, with 13 positions matching TRBD2. CDR3 length equals 14 residues. Germline loops: CDR1 SQVTM, CDR2 ANQGSEA. The trim removed 8 bases at V and 7 bases at J, leaving 7 bases unmatched. The CDR3 loop is CSTTSGRAGGELFF. CDR3 nucleotides: TGCAGCACAACTAGCGGGAGGGCTGGCGGGGAGCTGTTTTTT.

The chain is built from TRBV29-1 and TRBJ2-3, with 12 bases that match TRBD2. Germline loops: CDR1 SQVTM, CDR2 ANQGSEA. V shed 5 bases and J 6 bases; nucleotides not matched to a gene: 3. CDR3 length equals 13 residues. The CDR3: CSVLTSGGDTQYF. The CDR3, as DNA: TGCAGCGTTTTGACTAGCGGGGGTGATACGCAGTATTTT.

The gene calls are TRBV5-4 and TRBJ2-1; D gene uncertain. The CDR3 runs to 16 residues. Germline V gene sequence: CDR1 SGHNT, CDR2 YYREEE (reference sequence). Trimming removed 0 bases at V and 0 bases at J, with 10 bases between. The CDR3 spells CASSLEARGSYNEQFF. The CDR3 region has the DNA TGTGCCAGCAGCTTGGAGGCTCGAGGCTCCTACAATGAGCAGTTCTTC.

This rearrangement joins TRBV28 to TRBJ2-1; TRBD1 aligns across 8 bases. The germline V gene has CDR1 MDHEN and CDR2 SYDVKM. V lost 7 bases to trimming and J lost 0 bases; unmatched junction nucleotides: 5. There are 15 residues in the CDR3. CDR3 sequence: CASTGTGSSYNEQFF. In nucleotides, the CDR3 is TGTGCCAGCACCGGGACAGGCAGCTCCTACAATGAGCAGTTCTTC. Based on the CDR3 plus reference TRBV28 and TRBJ2-1, the full variable domain is DVKVTQSSRYLVKRTGEKVFLECVQDMDHENMFWYRQDPGLGLRLIYFSYDVKMKEKGDIPEGYSVSREKKERFSLILESASTNQTSMYLCASTGTGSSYNEQFFGPGTRLTVL.

The rearrangement uses TRBV2 and TRBJ2-7; D remains ambiguous. In germline, CDR1 is SNHLY, CDR2 FYNNEI. The germline V and J ends were trimmed by 1 base and 2 bases, with 6 bases remaining between them. The CDR3 is made up of 13 amino acids. The DNA of the CDR3 is TGTGCCAGCAGTGAAGGAGGCACCTACGAGCAGTACTTC. Amino acid sequence: CASSEGGTYEQYF.

The rearrangement uses TRBV4-2 and TRBJ2-7; D uncertain. The CDR3 runs to 13 residues. V gave up 4 bases and J gave up 2 bases, with 9 bases separating them. CDR1 and CDR2 from the germline V gene are LGHNA and YNFKEQ. The CDR3 protein is CASSPDLTYEQYF. CDR3 bases: TGTGCCAGCAGCCCCGACCTTACCTACGAGCAGTACTTC.

The V gene is TRBV28, the J gene TRBJ2-3; D not resolved. CDR1 and CDR2 (germline): MDHEN, SYDVKM. Trimming stripped 7 bases from V and 0 bases from J, with 8 bases between. The CDR3 runs 13 residues. The CDR3 here is CASTSPSTDTQYF. The CDR3 region has the DNA TGTGCCAGCACCTCCCCTAGCACAGATACGCAGTATTTT.

This clone was recorded once. The rearrangement joins TRBV2 to TRBJ2-1; TRBD2 matches 7 bases. Trimming took 5 bases from V and 14 from J; bases not matched to a gene: 9. Germline V gives CDR1 SNHLY, CDR2 FYNNEI. This CDR3 comprises 12 residues. CDR3 loop: CASSLGGRVEFF. DNA of the CDR3: TGTGCCAGCAGTCTCGGCGGGAGAGTAGAGTTCTTC. Combining the CDR3 with reference TRBV2 and TRBJ2-1 gives the whole variable domain EPEVTQTPSHQVTQMGQEVILRCVPISNHLYFYWYRQILGQKVEFLVSFYNNEISEKSEIFDDQFSVERPDGSNFTLKIRSTKLEDSAMYFCASSLGGRVEFFGPGTRLTVL.

The J gene is TRBJ2-7, the V gene TRBV7-2; 8 bases agree with TRBD2. The CDR3 has 18 amino acids. Germline loops: CDR1 SGHTA, CDR2 FQGNSA. The trim removed 1 base at V and 0 bases at J, leaving 11 bases unmatched. The CDR3 here is CASSLEISGGGSSYEQYF. The CDR3 DNA follows: TGTGCCAGCAGCTTAGAGATTTCCGGCGGGGGGAGCTCCTACGAGCAGTACTTC.

This clone was detected only a few times. V usage is TRBV7-6 and J usage is TRBJ2-3; 7 bases map to TRBD1. CDR1 and CDR2 from the germline V gene are SGHVS and FNYEAQ. The CDR3 has 12 residues. The V segment lost 5 bases and the J segment 5 bases; nucleotides outside the gene matches: 1. The CDR3 sequence: CASSPGGDTQYF. The CDR3 bases are TGTGCCAGCAGCCCAGGGGGAGATACGCAGTATTTT.

The chain uses TRBV13 and TRBJ2-3; TRBD2 is a possible D gene (6 bases). With 4 bases removed from V and 4 bases from J, the gap between germline ends came to 12 bases. CDR1 and CDR2 (germline): PRHDT, FYEKMQ (reference sequence). This CDR3 region has 14 residues. The DNA of the CDR3 is TGTGCCAGCAGCTCGTCGGAGGGCCCAGATACGCAGTATTTT. Encoded protein: CASSSSEGPDTQYF.

The gene calls are TRBV28 and TRBJ2-5; 11 bases are a match to TRBD2. Looked up from germline, CDR1 is MDHEN and CDR2 is SYDVKM. V lost 4 bases to trimming and J lost 4 bases; unmatched junction nucleotides: 8. The length of the CDR3 is 16 residues. The CDR3 protein is CASSSVSGRARETQYF. CDR3 sequence (DNA): TGTGCCAGCAGTTCAGTTAGCGGGAGGGCCCGAGAGACCCAGTACTTC.

This chain connects TRBV7-3 to TRBJ2-1, with 11 positions matching TRBD1. V was clipped by 4 bases and J by 8 bases; unmatched bases: 4. Per the germline V gene, CDR1 is SGHTA and CDR2 is FQGTGA. The CDR3 runs to 14 residues. The CDR3: CASSSRTGGDEQFF. The CDR3 DNA is TGTGCCAGCAGCTCGCGGACAGGGGGCGATGAGCAGTTCTTC. Variable domain in full (rest from reference TRBV7-3 and TRBJ2-1): GAGVSQTPSNKVTEKGKYVELRCDPISGHTALYWYRQSLGQGPEFLIYFQGTGAADDSGLPNDRFFAVRPEGSVSTLKIQRTERGDSAVYLCASSSRTGGDEQFFGPGTRLTVL.

This sequence joins TRBV28 and TRBJ2-5; D not resolved. The J call may not be correct, given that the DNA end is closer to TRBJ2-7. Germline CDR1 and CDR2: MDHEN and SYDVKM. There are 14 residues in the CDR3. The CDR3 spells CASSVEQNSYEQYF. The CDR3 DNA follows: TGTGCCAGCAGTGTTGAACAGAACTCCTACGAGCAGTACTTC.

The V and J genes are TRBV6-5 and TRBJ2-2; 11 nucleotides match TRBD2. The CDR3 spans 16 residues. V dropped 2 bases and J dropped 4; count of bases not matched to a gene: 3. Germline V CDR1 and CDR2: MNHEY, SVGAGI. The CDR3: CASSYEGLAATGELFF. In DNA form, the CDR3 reads TGTGCCAGCAGTTACGAGGGACTAGCGGCCACCGGGGAGCTGTTTTTT.